This paragraph reports one TCR beta chain. The antigen remains unidentified. Per the germline V gene, CDR1 is KGHSH and CDR2 is LQKENI. The CDR3 length is 16 residues. V lost 4 bases to trimming and J lost 2 bases; unmatched junction nucleotides: 10. The entry originates in a study of cytomegalovirus exposure and HLA in healthy donors. General study points: Specific recognition of CMV antigens was confirmed in vitro for a few chains (all CMV-associated). High specificity and sensitivity for cytomegalovirus status were reported for the classifier. According to the study, roughly 160 TCR beta chains were cytomegalovirus-associated.

The donors were in the approximately 120-subject validation cohort; that cohort was separate from the 666-subject first cohort. The assay was immunoSEQ multiplex PCR, and TCRdb's table has in-frame clones only and misses some. This table holds some 350,000 clones, roughly 90% found once. Specimen: PBMCs. The clonotype originates from a woman in her 30s in good health and CMV-seropositive. V usage is TRBV18 and J usage is TRBJ2-5; 7 positions match TRBD1. The CDR3 loop is CASSQRTGLAQETQYF. The DNA of the CDR3 is TGTGCCAGCTCACAACGGACAGGCCTAGCTCAAGAGACCCAGTACTTC.